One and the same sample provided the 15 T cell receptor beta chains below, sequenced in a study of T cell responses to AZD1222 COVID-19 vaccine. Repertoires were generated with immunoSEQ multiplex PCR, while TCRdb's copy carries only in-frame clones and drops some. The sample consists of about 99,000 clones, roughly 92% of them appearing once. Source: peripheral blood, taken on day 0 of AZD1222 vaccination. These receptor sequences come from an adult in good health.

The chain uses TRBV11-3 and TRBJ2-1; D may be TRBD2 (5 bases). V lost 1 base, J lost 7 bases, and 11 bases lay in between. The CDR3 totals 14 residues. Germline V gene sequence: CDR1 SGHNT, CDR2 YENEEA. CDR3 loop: CASSLVAGINEQFF. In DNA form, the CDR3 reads TGTGCCAGCAGCTTAGTTGCGGGTATTAATGAGCAGTTCTTC.

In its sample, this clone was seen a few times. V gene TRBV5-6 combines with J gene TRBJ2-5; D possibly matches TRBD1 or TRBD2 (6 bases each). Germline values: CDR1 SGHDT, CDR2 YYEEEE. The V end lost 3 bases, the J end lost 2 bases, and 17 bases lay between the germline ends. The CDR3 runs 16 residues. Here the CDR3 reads CASSSRGRTIQETQYF. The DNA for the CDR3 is TGTGCCAGCAGCTCTCGGGGGCGGACTATTCAAGAGACCCAGTACTTC.

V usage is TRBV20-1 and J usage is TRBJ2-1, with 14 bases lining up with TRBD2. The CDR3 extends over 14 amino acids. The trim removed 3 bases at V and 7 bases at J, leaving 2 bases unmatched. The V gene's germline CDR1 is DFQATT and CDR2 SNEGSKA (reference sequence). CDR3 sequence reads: CSASGTSGGNEQFF. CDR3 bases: TGCAGTGCTAGTGGGACTAGCGGGGGAAATGAGCAGTTCTTC.

The CDR3 reads CASSFSVHGYTF. The CDR3, as DNA: TGTGCCAGCAGTTTTTCAGTCCATGGCTACACCTTC. The chain has TRBV28 and TRBJ1-2; D is unresolved. CDR1 and CDR2 (germline): MDHEN, SYDVKM. The CDR3 is 12 amino acids. Trimming removed 3 bases from V and 6 bases from J, with 8 bases in between.

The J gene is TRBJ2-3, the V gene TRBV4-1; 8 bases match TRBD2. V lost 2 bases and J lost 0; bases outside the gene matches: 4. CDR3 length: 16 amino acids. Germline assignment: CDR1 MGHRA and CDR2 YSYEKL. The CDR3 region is CASSQWTSPSTDTQYF. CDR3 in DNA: TGCGCCAGCAGCCAATGGACTAGCCCTAGCACAGATACGCAGTATTTT.

The chain's CDR3 is CASSLGAGGPNEQFF. The CDR3 DNA reads as TGTGCCAGCAGCTTAGGAGCGGGAGGGCCTAATGAGCAGTTCTTC. The chain has TRBV7-9 and TRBJ2-1; 10 nucleotides align to TRBD2. V gave up 1 base and J gave up 7 bases; unmatched junction bases: 4. This CDR3 spans 15 amino acids. Germline CDR1 is SEHNR and CDR2 is FQNEAQ (reference sequence).

Here the CDR3 DNA reads TGTGCCAGCAGCCCGGACAGAAACTACGAGCAGTACTTC. Translation: CASSPDRNYEQYF. V usage is TRBV7-9 and J usage is TRBJ2-7; TRBD1 might be the D (6 bases). This CDR3 is 13 amino acids long. Germline CDR1 is SEHNR and CDR2 is FQNEAQ (reference sequence). Trimming removed 5 bases from V and 3 bases from J, with 11 bases in between. Based on the CDR3 plus reference TRBV7-9 and TRBJ2-7, the full variable domain is DTGVSQNPRHKITKRGQNVTFRCDPISEHNRLYWYRQTLGQGPEFLTYFQNEAQLEKSRLLSDRFSAERPKGSFSTLEIQRTEQGDSAMYLCASSPDRNYEQYFGPGTRLTVT.

Here the CDR3 DNA reads TGTGCCAGCAGTTCTAATAACATGGATGGCTACACCTTC. It is translated as CASSSNNMDGYTF. The chain employs TRBV12-3 or TRBV12-4 and TRBJ1-2, with D unresolved. Trimming took off 4 bases at V and 6 bases at J, with 12 bases between the two ends. This CDR3 region has 13 residues.

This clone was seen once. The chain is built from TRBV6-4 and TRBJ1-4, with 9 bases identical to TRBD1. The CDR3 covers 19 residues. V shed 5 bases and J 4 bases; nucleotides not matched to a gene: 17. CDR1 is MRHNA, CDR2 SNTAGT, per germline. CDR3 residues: CASSKPKGTGKGLNEKLFF. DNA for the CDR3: TGTGCCAGCAGTAAACCGAAAGGGACAGGGAAGGGTCTTAATGAAAAACTGTTTTTT.

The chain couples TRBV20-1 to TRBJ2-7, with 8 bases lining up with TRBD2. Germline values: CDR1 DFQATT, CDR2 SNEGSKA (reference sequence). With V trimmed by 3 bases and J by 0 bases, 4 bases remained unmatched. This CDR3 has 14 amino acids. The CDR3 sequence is CSASASGYSYEQYF. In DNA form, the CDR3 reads TGCAGTGCTAGTGCTAGCGGGTACTCCTACGAGCAGTACTTC.

CDR3 sequence reads: CASSHRDMVEKLFF. In DNA, the CDR3 is TGTGCCAGCAGCCACCGGGACATGGTAGAAAAACTGTTTTTT. The chain combines TRBV7-9 with TRBJ1-4; tentative D call: TRBD1 (6 bases). V gave up 5 bases and J gave up 8 bases, with 15 bases separating them. This CDR3 spans 14 amino acids. The germline gives CDR1 SEHNR, CDR2 FQNEAQ (reference sequence).

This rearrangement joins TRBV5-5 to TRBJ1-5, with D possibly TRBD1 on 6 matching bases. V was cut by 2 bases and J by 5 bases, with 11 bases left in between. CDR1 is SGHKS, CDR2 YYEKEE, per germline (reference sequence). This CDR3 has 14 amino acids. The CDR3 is CASSFVQGDQPQHF. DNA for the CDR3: TGTGCCAGCAGCTTTGTACAGGGTGATCAGCCCCAGCATTTT.

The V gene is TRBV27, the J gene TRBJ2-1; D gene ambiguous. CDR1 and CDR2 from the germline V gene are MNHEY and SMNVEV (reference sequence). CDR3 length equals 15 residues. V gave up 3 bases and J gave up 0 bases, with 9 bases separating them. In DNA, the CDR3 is TGTGCCAGCAGTTTGCGGCCGATCTCCTACAATGAGCAGTTCTTC. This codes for CASSLRPISYNEQFF.

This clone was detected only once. CDR3 protein: CASSNRASPYNEQFF. CDR3 nucleotides: TGTGCCAGCAGCAACCGGGCCTCCCCCTACAATGAGCAGTTCTTC. The chain employs TRBV27 and TRBJ2-1; D not resolved. CDR1 MNHEY and CDR2 SMNVEV come from the germline V gene (reference sequence). The CDR3 is 15 amino acids. V was shortened by 6 bases and J by 2 bases, with 14 bases between the two germline ends.

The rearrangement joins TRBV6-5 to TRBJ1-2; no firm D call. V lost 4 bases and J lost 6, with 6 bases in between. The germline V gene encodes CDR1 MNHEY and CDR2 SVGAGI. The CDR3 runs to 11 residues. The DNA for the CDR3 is TGTGCCAGCAGTTCACTACATGGCTACACCTTC. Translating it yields CASSSLHGYTF.